This TCR beta chain was sequenced during a study of blood T cell repertoires in COVID-19 (dated by TCRdb to 2020 to 2022). In the study overall: Samples covering the acute and convalescent phases of COVID-19 were provided by collaborators in the United States, Italy and Spain. The prospective study material was composed of cDNA or gDNA derived from T cells, B-cell-depleted T cells, or PBMCs. Subjects who had been exposed to COVID-19, were actively infected with it, or had recovered from it provided the deeply sampled blood TCRbeta repertoires that made up the dataset. The repertoires were released in a freely available public database intended as a resource for research on the immune response to SARS-CoV-2. The samples were drawn from the first 160 participants of the ongoing ImmuneRACE study and from 950 to 1,500 subjects provided by 6 global collaborators. Sample metadata almost always included a de-identified subject ID, COVID-19 status, age in years and sex. Where available, HLA class I and class II types were taken from metadata supplied by the sample provider and were not determined by assay-based typing. Findings and caveats that apply to the study as a whole: How much clinical and demographic metadata was included differed by source and by participant, and the metadata was provided uncurated.

From its cysteine to its phenylalanine, the CDR3 spans 16 amino acids. Only CDR3 DNA remains: 48 bases, in frame from the first base. CDR1 and CDR2 (LGHNA, YNFKEQ) derive from the germline V gene. Clipping removes 2 bases from V and 5 bases from J, with 7 as the unmatched junction base count. Each collaborating institution followed its own protocols to collect whole blood in K2EDTA tubes. For TCRbeta analysis, collaborators shipped samples as frozen whole blood, isolated PBMCs, or DNA extracted from either of those sample types. The immunoSEQ Assay, a bias-controlled multiplex PCR, was used to amplify TCRbeta CDR3 regions from genomic DNA. Processing in the source paper ran as follows. Within the assay, amplification of reference gene primers was used to estimate how many nucleated cells each sample contained. To quantify the absolute abundance of each unique TCRbeta CDR3 rearrangement, sequence reads were collapsed and filtered. For each sample, productive Simpson clonality was calculated by taking the square root of Simpson's diversity index across productive rearrangements. The immuneACCESS repertoire file appears here via TCRdb, limited to in-frame rearrangements. These files lack a portion of the clones; in checked studies, under half of the deficit traces to unresolved V genes, and the cause of the others is not known. V and J calls plus clone size are reproduced from that table; the DNA served to infer D and trimming. The sample table lists over 35,000 clones, 70% to 80% of them with a count of one. The ten top clones hold 2% of the sample.

This clone was observed a handful of times. This clone's antigen is unknown. Nothing much larger sits one base from this clone, and base qualities are not available. The TCR comes from a man in his sixties with active COVID-19. This receptor chain uses TRBV4-2 and TRBJ2-3; TRBD2 fits 10 bases in the junction. The sequencing input was peripheral blood. Read as DNA, the sequence is TGTGCCAGCAGCCAATATCCAGCGGGAGGGGGAGATACGCAGTATTTT. It codes for CASSQYPAGGGDTQYF.